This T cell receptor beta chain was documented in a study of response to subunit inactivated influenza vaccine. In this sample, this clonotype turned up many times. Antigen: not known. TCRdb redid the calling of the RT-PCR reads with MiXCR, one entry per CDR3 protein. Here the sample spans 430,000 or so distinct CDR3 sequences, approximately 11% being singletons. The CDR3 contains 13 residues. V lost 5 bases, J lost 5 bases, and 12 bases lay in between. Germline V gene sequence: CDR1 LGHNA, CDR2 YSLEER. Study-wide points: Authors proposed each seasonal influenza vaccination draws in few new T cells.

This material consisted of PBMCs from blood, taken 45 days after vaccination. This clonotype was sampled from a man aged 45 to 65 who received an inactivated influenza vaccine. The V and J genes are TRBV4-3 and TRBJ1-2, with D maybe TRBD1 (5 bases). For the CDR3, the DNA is TGCGCCAGCAGCAACCCCGGGGGATATGGCTACACCTTC. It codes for CASSNPGGYGYTF.